Below are 2 T cell receptor beta chains sequenced from a single sample in a study of CD8+CD57+ T cells in acquired aplastic anemia. Genomic DNA templated the TCR beta VDJ and CDR3 profiling. TCRdb reanalysed the reads using MiXCR and keeps one entry per CDR3 protein. The table records 160,000 or so distinct CDR3 sequences, under 55% of them present only once. Patients chosen for sequencing had CD8+CD57+ cells that had expanded, as shown by flow cytometry. Material for sequencing was sorted CD4+, CD8+, or CD8+CD57+ T cells (not recorded which) from PBMCs. All receptors derive from a human donor with aplastic anemia.

In the case of this clonotype: A much larger clone differs from this one at a single base, so this may be a read error. The V and J genes are TRBV4-2 and TRBJ2-3; TRBD1 might be the D (5 bases). This CDR3 spans 14 amino acids. Germline assignment: CDR1 LGHNA and CDR2 YNFKEQ. CDR3 protein: CASSQDRRTGTQYF. In DNA, the CDR3 is TGTGCCAGCAGCCAAGATCGGCGCACAGGTACGCAGTATTTT.

This clonotype was picked up many times. This rearrangement joins TRBV20-1 to TRBJ2-1; 9 bases are a match to TRBD2. This CDR3 is built from 15 residues. The junction had 10 bases not matched to a gene; V was cut back by 2 bases and J by 8 bases. The germline V gene encodes CDR1 DFQATT and CDR2 SNEGSKA (reference sequence). CDR3 residues: CSARRASGTGYEQFF. The CDR3 coding sequence is TGCAGTGCTAGAAGGGCTAGCGGGACTGGGTATGAGCAGTTCTTC.